This is a list of T cell receptor beta chains from one sample in a study of blood T cell repertoires in COVID-19. Sequenced by immunoSEQ multiplex PCR; TCRdb stores in-frame clones only, minus some. Found here are approximately 170,000 clones, less than 85% of them singletons; the top ten hold roughly 10%. The sample comprised peripheral blood. The receptors were sampled from a woman older than 75 with active or convalescent COVID-19. CDR3s include the opening cysteine and the closing phenylalanine or tryptophan. Each record gives: V gene, D gene, J gene, clone size, CDR3 DNA, CDR3 protein. The D gene is left open where the match is weak. Rows may omit the clone size; those that give it use once, few, many or a size class.

V: TRBV3-1/TRBV3-2; D: .; J: TRBJ1-2; size: once; DNA: TGTGCCAGCAGCCAAAGGGGCTATGGCTACACCTTC; CDR3: CASSQRGYGYTF
V: TRBV4-2; D: .; J: TRBJ2-1; size: .; DNA: TGTGCCAGCAGCCAAGATCCAGAGGGTGAGCAGTTCTTC; CDR3: CASSQDPEGEQFF
V: TRBV18; D: .; J: TRBJ1-2; size: .; DNA: TGTGCCAGCTCACCACCCATAGGCAGGGTGGAGAGTGGCTACACCTTC; CDR3: CASSPPIGRVESGYTF
V: TRBV5-1; D: TRBD2; J: TRBJ2-1; size: .; DNA: TGCGCCAGCAGCTTGGTTCCGGGACTAGATTCCTACAATGAGCAGTTCTTC; CDR3: CASSLVPGLDSYNEQFF
V: TRBV5-1; D: TRBD1; J: TRBJ2-7; size: .; DNA: TGCGCCAGCAGGAATGACTGGACAGGTACCGAGCAGTACTTC; CDR3: CASRNDWTGTEQYF
V: TRBV28; D: TRBD1; J: TRBJ1-3; size: .; DNA: TGTGCCAGCAGCCGACAGGGGGCGGGGGGAAACACCATATATTTT; CDR3: CASSRQGAGGNTIYF
V: TRBV11-2; D: TRBD2; J: TRBJ2-5; size: .; DNA: TGTGCCAGCAGCTTTCCGGGACTAGCGGAACAAGAGACCCAGTACTTC; CDR3: CASSFPGLAEQETQYF
V: TRBV18; D: .; J: TRBJ1-1; size: .; DNA: TGTGCCAGCTCACCAATAGCGGGCACTGAAGCTTTCTTT; CDR3: CASSPIAGTEAFF
V: TRBV5-1; D: .; J: TRBJ1-1; size: .; DNA: TGCGCCAGCTACTCGGGGGGAGCAGACACTGAAGCTTTCTTT; CDR3: CASYSGGADTEAFF
V: TRBV9; D: TRBD1; J: TRBJ1-6; size: .; DNA: TGTGCCAGCAGCGTGACAGGGGGAAGTTCACCCCTCCACTTT; CDR3: CASSVTGGSSPLHF
V: TRBV7-9; D: TRBD1; J: TRBJ2-1; size: .; DNA: TGTGCCAGCAGCTTAATAGGGGGCTGGGACAATGAGCAGTTCTTC; CDR3: CASSLIGGWDNEQFF
V: TRBV6-6; D: TRBD1; J: TRBJ1-1; size: .; DNA: TGTGCCAGCAGTGACAGGGCGAACACTGAAGCTTTCTTT; CDR3: CASSDRANTEAFF
V: TRBV14; D: .; J: TRBJ1-1; size: .; DNA: TGTGCCAGCAGCCAAGTGGGCGGGATTGGTGTCGGGAACACTGAAGCTTTCTTT; CDR3: CASSQVGGIGVGNTEAFF
V: TRBV28; D: TRBD2; J: TRBJ2-3; size: .; DNA: TGTGCCAGCAGTCCGTCGGACCTCAGAGCGGGAGGGAGGCCAGATACGCAGTATTTT; CDR3: CASSPSDLRAGGRPDTQYF
V: TRBV5-1; D: TRBD2; J: TRBJ2-7; size: .; DNA: TGCGCCAGCAGACTAGCGGGAGACCGGACCTACGAGCAGTACTTC; CDR3: CASRLAGDRTYEQYF
V: TRBV9; D: TRBD1; J: TRBJ1-6; size: .; DNA: TGTGCCAGCAGCGCCCCCGGGACAGGGGGCAGTTCACCCCTCCACTTT; CDR3: CASSAPGTGGSSPLHF
V: TRBV9; D: TRBD1; J: TRBJ1-2; size: .; DNA: TGTGCCAGCAGCACCCGCACCGGGACAGGGGCCTATGGCTACACCTTC; CDR3: CASSTRTGTGAYGYTF
V: TRBV2; D: .; J: TRBJ1-1; size: .; DNA: TGTGCCAGCAGCGAGAATGATCTTTCAGCTTTCTTT; CDR3: CASSENDLSAFF
V: TRBV6-5; D: TRBD2; J: TRBJ2-5; size: .; DNA: TGTGCCAGCAGCCGGACTAGCACAGAGACCCAGTACTTC; CDR3: CASSRTSTETQYF
V: TRBV5-1; D: .; J: TRBJ2-7; size: once; DNA: TGCGCCAGCAGCACTGGACTCTATAGCTCCTACGAGCAGTACTTC; CDR3: CASSTGLYSSYEQYF
V: TRBV7-9; D: .; J: TRBJ2-1; size: .; DNA: TGTGCCAGCAGCTATCAGTTTATGGGCGATCGAGTTGAGCAGTTCTTC; CDR3: CASSYQFMGDRVEQFF
V: TRBV5-4; D: .; J: TRBJ2-2; size: .; DNA: TGTGCCAGCAGCTTGTTTAGCAGCGCGAACACCGGGGAGCTGTTTTTT; CDR3: CASSLFSSANTGELFF
V: TRBV12-3/TRBV12-4; D: TRBD1; J: TRBJ1-6; size: .; DNA: TGTGCCAGCGGGGGGACAGGGCCTTCACCCCTCCACTTT; CDR3: CASGGTGPSPLHF
V: TRBV7-9; D: .; J: TRBJ2-1; size: .; DNA: TGTGCCAGCAGCTTAACGACAGGCCCAGTTTGGTTCTTC; CDR3: CASSLTTGPVWFF
V: TRBV25-1; D: TRBD2; J: TRBJ2-7; size: .; DNA: TGTGCCAGCAGTGACGACAGACAGGGACTAGCGGGAGTGTACGAGCAGTACTTC; CDR3: CASSDDRQGLAGVYEQYF
V: TRBV2; D: TRBD1; J: TRBJ1-5; size: .; DNA: TGTGCCAGCCGGGACAGGGGGCCGCAGCCCCAGCATTTT; CDR3: CASRDRGPQPQHF
V: TRBV6-1; D: TRBD1; J: TRBJ1-4; size: .; DNA: TGTGCCAGCAGTGAACCACAGGGGGCGCATGAAAAACTGTTTTTT; CDR3: CASSEPQGAHEKLFF